The source of this T cell receptor (beta chain) is a study of neurological immune-mediated disorders. This clonotype was observed at least ten times. A single run covered 15-18 subjects with over 200 million TCR-beta sequences. Each CDR3 protein is one row after TCRdb ran MiXCR on the 5' RACE reads. The sample contains about 120,000 distinct CDR3 sequences, 3% to 3.5% of which appear only once. PBMCs stored at -80 C, numbering 2 million, were the origin of the unsorted libraries. The CDR3 has 14 residues. V lost 6 bases and J lost 4; bases outside the gene matches: 5. The sample consisted of PBMCs. This TCR was sampled from a young woman with multiple sclerosis. The gene calls are TRBV12-3 or TRBV12-4 and TRBJ1-5; 8 nucleotides agree with TRBD1. CDR3 DNA sequence: TGTGCCAGCAGCAAGGACAGGGTAAATCAGCCCCAGCATTTT. This encodes CASSKDRVNQPQHF.